These T cell receptor beta chains were read from a single sample in a study of human T cells and chemical hapten exposure. TCRdb itself ran the RACE reads through MiXCR, one entry per CDR3 protein. The table records roughly 380,000 distinct CDR3 sequences, about 5.1% of them present only once. The source was whole blood, collected in connection with sensitization to the hapten diphenylcyclopropenone (DPC). These receptor sequences come from a woman aged 45-65 years with alopecia areata. Some clones in this sample may be carry-over from other donors' samples. The CDR3 runs from the conserved cysteine through the conserved F or W. The D gene is left open where the match is weak. The size field is filled for only some rows; it gives once, few, many or a size class.

many	-	TRBV10-3	TRBJ2-7	TGTGCCATCAGTGAGCTAGAGTGGTACGAGCAGTACTTC	CAISELEWYEQYF
many	-	TRBV28	TRBJ2-1	TGTGCCAGCAGTCCACGATACTCCAATGAGCAGTTCTTC	CASSPRYSNEQFF
few	TRBD1	TRBV2	TRBJ1-4	TGTGCCAGCAGAACCGGGACAGGGAGTCGTTTGGCAACTAATGAAAAACTGTTTTTT	CASRTGTGSRLATNEKLFF
few	-	TRBV6-2/TRBV6-3	TRBJ2-3	TGTGCCAGCAGTTACCAGGGAAACACAGATACGCAGTATTTT	CASSYQGNTDTQYF
-	TRBD2	TRBV6-5	TRBJ2-3	TGTGCCAGCAGTTATTTAGCGGGAGATACGCAGTATTTT	CASSYLAGDTQYF
-	-	TRBV3-1	TRBJ1-5	TGTGCCAGCAGCGGGGGAAGGAGCAATCAGCCCCAGCATTTT	CASSGGRSNQPQHF
many	TRBD1	TRBV3-1	TRBJ1-1	TGTGCCAGCAGCCAAGATAGACAGGGGGCTGAAGCTTTCTTT	CASSQDRQGAEAFF
many	TRBD2	TRBV4-2	TRBJ2-7	TGTGCCAGCAGCCAGGGACCGGGACTAGCGAAGTCCTACGAGCAGTACTTC	CASSQGPGLAKSYEQYF
few	-	TRBV7-2	TRBJ2-5	TGTGCCAGCAGCTTAAGTGGCCCGAGGGCCCAGTACTTC	CASSLSGPRAQYF
many	TRBD1	TRBV7-2	TRBJ1-4	TGTGCCAGCAGCCCGAGACAGGGTACTAATGAAAAACTGTTTTTT	CASSPRQGTNEKLFF
many	TRBD2	TRBV6-5	TRBJ2-7	TGTGCCAGCAGACTACTAGCGGGGGGGGCTAGCTCCTACGAGCAGTACTTC	CASRLLAGGASSYEQYF
few	-	TRBV10-3	TRBJ2-7	TGTGCCATCAGTGAATCGAGGGGTCGCGAGCAGTACTTC	CAISESRGREQYF
many	-	TRBV12-3/TRBV12-4	TRBJ2-1	TGTGCCAGCAGTTTAACAACGGGCCTCCTCCGGAATGAGCAGTTCTTC	CASSLTTGLLRNEQFF
many	TRBD2	TRBV7-2	TRBJ2-1	TGTGCCAGCAGCCCCGGGACTAGTCACAATGAGCAGTTCTTC	CASSPGTSHNEQFF
many	-	TRBV7-2	TRBJ2-3	TGTGCCAGCAGCTCGATTAGCGTCACAGATACGCAGTATTTT	CASSSISVTDTQYF
-	TRBD1	TRBV29-1	TRBJ1-1	TGCAGCGTTGCCCTCACAGGGGGCAACACTGAAGCTTTCTTT	CSVALTGGNTEAFF
many	-	TRBV7-7	TRBJ2-3	TGTGCCAGCAGCTCCGTGAACGGGGGGCCAGATACGCAGTATTTT	CASSSVNGGPDTQYF
many	-	TRBV28	TRBJ2-6	TGTGCCAGCAGTTTACGAACCAACGTCCTGACTTTC	CASSLRTNVLTF
few	TRBD2	TRBV24-1	TRBJ2-1	TGTGCCACCAGTGCCCGGGGCGGGAGAAGGAATGAGCAGTTCTTC	CATSARGGRRNEQFF
many	TRBD2	TRBV2	TRBJ2-1	TGTGCCAGCAGTGAGAGCCTAGCGGGAGGAGGTGAGCAGTTCTTC	CASSESLAGGGEQFF
many	-	TRBV5-6	TRBJ2-1	TGTGCCAGCAGCCCCGGTAGTAGCGGCGAGCAGTTCTTC	CASSPGSSGEQFF
many	-	TRBV12-3/TRBV12-4	TRBJ2-7	TGTGCCAGCAGTTTCCCCTCCGGGTTCTCCTACGAGCAGTACTTC	CASSFPSGFSYEQYF
few	-	TRBV21-1	TRBJ1-1	TGTGCCAGCAGCAAAGCAGGTTACCCAGGACCTGAAGCTTTCTTT	CASSKAGYPGPEAFF
many	-	TRBV9	TRBJ1-3	TGTGCCAGCAGCGTCAACGGTAACTCTGGAAACACCATATATTTT	CASSVNGNSGNTIYF
many	-	TRBV20-1	TRBJ2-1	TGCAGTGCTAGGTTGGCGGGAAGCAATGAGCAGTTCTTC	CSARLAGSNEQFF
many	-	TRBV20-1	TRBJ2-3	TGCAGTGCTAGGCCCGGGTACGGAGATACGCAGTATTTT	CSARPGYGDTQYF
few	-	TRBV6-6	TRBJ1-4	TGTGCCAGCAGGGGGGGAAACGGGATAAATGAAAAACTGTTTTTT	CASRGGNGINEKLFF